These 12 T cell receptor beta chains were sequenced from one sample in a study of T cell responses to AZD1222 COVID-19 vaccine. The method was immunoSEQ multiplex PCR; TCRdb's version includes in-frame clones alone and lacks a portion of them. Of roughly 150,000 clones listed, around 92% are singletons. This specimen was peripheral blood, taken 28 days after the second AZD1222 dose. The receptor source for this set is an adult who received the AZD1222 COVID-19 vaccine.

The CDR3 reads CASSLTGLGYGYTF. CDR3 sequence (DNA): TGTGCCAGCAGCTTAACAGGCCTGGGGTATGGCTACACCTTC. The chain links TRBV11-1 to TRBJ1-2, with D possibly TRBD1 on 5 matching bases. V was shortened by 2 bases and J by 5 bases, with 12 bases between the two germline ends. CDR1 is SGHAT and CDR2 is FQDESV in the germline V gene (reference sequence). This CDR3 contains 14 residues.

The chain uses TRBV5-1 and TRBJ2-5, with 10 bases identical to TRBD1. Germline loops: CDR1 SGHRS, CDR2 YFSETQ. This CDR3 has 16 residues. Unmatched junction bases numbered 11, after V lost 5 bases and J lost 4 bases. DNA of the CDR3: TGCGCCAGCAGTATCTCGGGACAGGGGTTGGGAGAGACCCAGTACTTC. Translating gives CASSISGQGLGETQYF.

This clone was seen just once. The rearrangement joins TRBV29-1 to TRBJ2-3, with D possibly being TRBD1 (5 bases). The CDR3 is made up of 14 amino acids. Trimming cost V 1 base and J 1 base, with 9 bases left between them. Germline loops: CDR1 SQVTM, CDR2 ANQGSEA. The CDR3 nucleotides are TGCAGCGTTGAAGGGTCCAGGGGCACAGATACGCAGTATTTT. This codes for CSVEGSRGTDTQYF.

The V call is TRBV27, the J call TRBJ1-3, with 7 bases that match TRBD1. Losses at the gene ends were 6 bases for V and 0 bases for J; bases not matched to a gene: 2. This CDR3 comprises 14 residues. The germline V gene encodes CDR1 MNHEY and CDR2 SMNVEV (reference sequence). In nucleotides, the CDR3 is TGTGCCAGCAGACGACAGGGCTCTGGAAACACCATATATTTT. It encodes CASRRQGSGNTIYF.

The chain joins TRBV6-5 to TRBJ1-6, with TRBD1 as a possible D gene (6 bases). CDR3 length: 14 residues. CDR1 is MNHEY, CDR2 SVGAGI, per germline. V lost 0 bases and J 10 bases, leaving 10 bases between the germline ends. In DNA form, the CDR3 reads TGTGCCAGCAGTTACTCGGGGAGGGGGTCACCCCTCCACTTT. Its protein is CASSYSGRGSPLHF.

The DNA of the CDR3 is TGTGCCAGCAGCTCGCCCGGTATTGCTGGAAACACCATATATTTT. Translated, it gives CASSSPGIAGNTIYF. This chain connects TRBV7-9 to TRBJ1-3, with D unresolved. The CDR3 length is 15 residues. Germline CDR1 is SEHNR and CDR2 is FQNEAQ (reference sequence). V was trimmed by 4 bases and J by 2 bases, leaving 12 bases between them.

V is TRBV7-2 and J is TRBJ1-5, with TRBD1 matching 8 bases. There are 17 residues in the CDR3. Trimming at V came to 3 bases and at J to 1 base, leaving 8 bases not matched to a gene. Germline CDR1 SGHTA, CDR2 FQGNSA. The CDR3 nucleotides are TGTGCCAGCAGCTTGGGACAGGCCCCGAAGAGCAATCAGCCCCAGCATTTT. Its translation is CASSLGQAPKSNQPQHF.

This clone was picked up a small number of times. The chain is built from TRBV30 and TRBJ1-1; no clear D. This CDR3 contains 13 residues. V was cut by 1 base and J by 0 bases, with 6 bases left in between. Germline CDR1 and CDR2: GTSNPN and SVGIG (reference sequence). The CDR3 DNA follows: TGTGCCTGGAGTGGAACGGTGAACACTGAAGCTTTCTTT. Residues: CAWSGTVNTEAFF.

The rearrangement joins TRBV9 to TRBJ2-3, with D possibly matching TRBD2 (6 bases). Germline V gives CDR1 SGDLS, CDR2 YYNGEE. Trimming cost V 4 bases and J 9 bases, with 15 bases left between them. The CDR3 consists of 13 residues. CDR3 residues: CASSPRDFETQYF. The DNA for the CDR3 is TGTGCCAGCAGCCCCCGGGACTTCGAAACGCAGTATTTT.

This clone occurred once. The CDR3 DNA reads as TGTGCCAGTCACAGGGGGCAGGGGAACACTGAAGCTTTCTTT. Translation: CASHRGQGNTEAFF. The chain has TRBV6-5 and TRBJ1-1, with 9 bases lining up with TRBD1. The CDR3 is 14 amino acids. Trimming at V came to 9 bases and at J to 1 base, leaving 6 bases not matched to a gene. Germline values: CDR1 MNHEY, CDR2 SVGAGI.

The rearrangement uses TRBV28 and TRBJ1-3; D gene uncertain. Germline V lookup: CDR1 MDHEN, CDR2 SYDVKM. The CDR3 runs 14 residues. Trimming stripped 6 bases from V and 0 bases from J, with 9 bases between. The CDR3 here is CASSSQLSGNTIYF. Here the CDR3 DNA reads TGTGCCAGCAGCTCACAGCTCTCTGGAAACACCATATATTTT.

This clone occurred once. The V call is TRBV7-6, the J call TRBJ1-2, with a possible D match to TRBD1 (6 bases). Trimming cost V 4 bases and J 5 bases, with 20 bases left between them. The CDR3 runs 16 residues. Per the germline V gene, CDR1 is SGHVS and CDR2 is FNYEAQ. The CDR3 nucleotides read TGTGCCAGCAGCTCTTCTGTCCAAACAGGGCGGTATGGCTACACCTTC. This translates into CASSSSVQTGRYGYTF.